This T cell receptor (beta chain) is drawn from a study of CD8+ T cells in alopecia areata. The CDR3 is 16 amino acids. The V and J ends lost 3 bases and 5 bases respectively, with 19 bases between them. Germline-derived CDR1 and CDR2 are SGHAT and FQNNGV. Extraction of RNA preceded its reverse transcription into cDNA, which served as the sequencing template. Method: immunoSEQ multiplex PCR; TCRdb's copy keeps in-frame clones and lacks some. The repertoire holds roughly 200,000 clones, with about 55% as singletons. Treatment given: oral pan-JAK inhibitor, 5-10 mg twice daily. Sequenced here: CD8+ T cells sorted from blood, sampled at week 24, from a patient treated with tofacitinib. The receptor was isolated from a human donor with alopecia areata. The J gene is TRBJ1-1, the V gene TRBV11-2; D gene ambiguous. CDR3 sequence (DNA): TGTGCCAGCAGCTTTTTTCCAGGACTGGGGTTGACTGAAGCTTTCTTT. It is translated as CASSFFPGLGLTEAFF.